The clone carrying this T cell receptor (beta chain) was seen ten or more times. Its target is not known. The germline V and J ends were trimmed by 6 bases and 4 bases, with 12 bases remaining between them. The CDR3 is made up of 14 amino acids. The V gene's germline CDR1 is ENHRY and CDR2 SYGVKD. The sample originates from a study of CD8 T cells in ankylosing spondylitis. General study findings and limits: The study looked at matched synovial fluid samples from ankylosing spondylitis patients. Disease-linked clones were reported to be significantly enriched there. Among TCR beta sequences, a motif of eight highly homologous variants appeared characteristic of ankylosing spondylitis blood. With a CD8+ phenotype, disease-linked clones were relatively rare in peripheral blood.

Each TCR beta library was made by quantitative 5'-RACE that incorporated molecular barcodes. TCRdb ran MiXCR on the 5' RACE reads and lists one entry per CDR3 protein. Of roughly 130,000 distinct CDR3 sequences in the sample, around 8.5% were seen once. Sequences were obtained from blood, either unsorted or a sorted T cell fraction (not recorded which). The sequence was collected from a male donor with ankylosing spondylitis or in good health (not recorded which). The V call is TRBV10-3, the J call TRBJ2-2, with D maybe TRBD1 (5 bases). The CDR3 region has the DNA TGTGCCATCAGCCCTGAGACAGTCACCGGGGAGCTGTTTTTT. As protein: CAISPETVTGELFF.